This section outlines one T cell receptor beta chain sequence together with its context. The entry originates in a study of OX40 agonist ivuxolimab in advanced cancers. Measured with immunoSEQ multiplex PCR; TCRdb has only the in-frame clones, and not every one. The sample yields over 20,000 clones, 70% to 90% seen once. Germline CDR1 and CDR2: MNHNS and SASEGT. Losses at the gene ends were 6 bases for V and 5 bases for J; bases not matched to a gene: 9. The CDR3 sequence is 15 residues long. The chain links TRBV6-1 to TRBJ2-2, with 7 bases that match TRBD2. This receptor was taken from an adult with an advanced solid tumor such as melanoma, head and neck, liver or kidney cancer. Specimen: CD4+ or CD8+ T cells sorted from blood, collected in a trial of the OX40 agonist ivuxolimab. DNA for the CDR3: TGTGCCAGCAGAACCTCCGGGAGGAGGACCGGGGAGCTGTTTTTT. Translated, it gives CASRTSGRRTGELFF.